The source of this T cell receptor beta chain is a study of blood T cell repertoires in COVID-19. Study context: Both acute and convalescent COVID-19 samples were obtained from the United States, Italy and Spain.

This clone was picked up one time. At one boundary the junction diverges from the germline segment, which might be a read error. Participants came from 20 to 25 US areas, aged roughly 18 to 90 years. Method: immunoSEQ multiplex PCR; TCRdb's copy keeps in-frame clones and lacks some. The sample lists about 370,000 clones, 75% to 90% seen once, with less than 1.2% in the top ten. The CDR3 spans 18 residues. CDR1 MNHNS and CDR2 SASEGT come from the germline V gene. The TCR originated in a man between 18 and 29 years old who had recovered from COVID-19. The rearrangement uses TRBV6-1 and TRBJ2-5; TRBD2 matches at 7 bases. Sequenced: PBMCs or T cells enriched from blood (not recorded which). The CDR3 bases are TGTGCCAGCAGGGAAGTTAGGGTTAGCGGAGCGGGGTGGGAGACCCAGTACTTC. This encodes CASREVRVSGAGWETQYF.